These T cell receptor beta chains were read from a single sample in a study of blood T cell repertoires in COVID-19. Sequencing used immunoSEQ multiplex PCR; TCRdb keeps in-frame clones, though not all of them. The sample has 100,000 to 150,000 clones; 70% to 90% are singletons. The sequenced sample was peripheral blood. The source of these receptors is a woman over 75 with acute or convalescent COVID-19. Both conserved end residues are part of each CDR3. The D gene is left open where the match is weak. Some rows have no size entry. The others give once, few or many, or a class for an expanded clone.

J gene	clone size	V gene	D gene	CDR3 protein	CDR3 DNA
TRBJ2-3	-	TRBV18	-	CASSPVVGAGKIDTQYF	TGTGCCAGCTCACCGGTCGTAGGGGCTGGAAAGATAGATACGCAGTATTTT
TRBJ1-5	-	TRBV7-9	-	CASSSSRGGGNQPQHF	TGTGCCAGCAGCTCCTCCCGGGGGGGAGGCAATCAGCCCCAGCATTTT
TRBJ2-7	few	TRBV4-2	-	CASSAPGGGYEQYF	TGTGCCAGCAGCGCCCCGGGGGGCGGCTACGAGCAGTACTTC
TRBJ2-3	once	TRBV5-6	-	CASSLGRGARRTDTQYF	TGTGCCAGCAGCTTGGGTCGGGGAGCAAGGCGAACAGATACGCAGTATTTT
TRBJ1-5	-	TRBV3-1/TRBV3-2	-	CASSQDSGNNQPQHF	TGTGCCAGCAGCCAAGATTCAGGAAACAATCAGCCCCAGCATTTT
TRBJ1-4	-	TRBV27	-	CASSLQGGGEKLFF	TGTGCCAGCAGTTTACAAGGGGGTGGTGAAAAACTGTTTTTT
TRBJ2-1	-	TRBV19	TRBD2	CASSTLAGGRENEQFF	TGTGCCAGTAGTACTTTAGCGGGGGGCCGGGAAAATGAGCAGTTCTTC
TRBJ1-3	few	TRBV28	-	CASSLQAPWSGNTIYF	TGTGCCAGCAGTTTACAGGCCCCCTGGTCTGGAAACACCATATATTTT
TRBJ1-6	few	TRBV10-1	TRBD1	CASSPGTGNSPLHF	TGCGCCAGCAGTCCCGGGACAGGGAATTCACCCCTCCACTTT
TRBJ1-2	-	TRBV5-4	-	CASSSYRVSDYGYTF	TGTGCCAGCAGCTCGTACAGGGTTTCGGACTATGGCTACACCTTC
TRBJ2-2	-	TRBV2	TRBD2	CASKPSGWPGTGELFF	TGTGCCAGCAAGCCTAGCGGGTGGCCCGGCACCGGGGAGCTGTTTTTT
TRBJ2-3	-	TRBV19	TRBD2	CASSIWAGASDTQYF	TGTGCCAGTAGTATTTGGGCGGGAGCCTCAGATACGCAGTATTTT
TRBJ2-7	-	TRBV19	TRBD1	CASRRDRVGEQYF	TGTGCCAGTAGGAGGGACAGGGTTGGCGAGCAGTACTTC
TRBJ1-3	-	TRBV3-1/TRBV3-2	TRBD1	CASSQSGGTASGNTIYF	TGTGCCAGCAGCCAAAGTGGAGGGACAGCCTCTGGAAACACCATATATTTT
TRBJ2-5	-	TRBV3-1/TRBV3-2	-	CATQASGAEGRKTQYF	TGTGCCACCCAGGCATCGGGAGCGGAGGGGAGAAAGACCCAGTACTTC
TRBJ2-7	-	TRBV9	-	CASSGGTRGYYEQYF	TGTGCCAGCAGCGGGGGGACCAGGGGTTACTACGAGCAGTACTTC